This T cell receptor (beta chain) was documented in a study of blood T cell repertoires in COVID-19 (dated by TCRdb to 2018 to 2021). In terms of the full investigation: Samples covering the acute and convalescent phases of COVID-19 were provided by collaborators in the United States, Italy and Spain. The prospective study material was composed of cDNA or gDNA derived from T cells, B-cell-depleted T cells, or PBMCs. Subjects who had been exposed to COVID-19, were actively infected with it, or had recovered from it provided the deeply sampled blood TCRbeta repertoires that made up the dataset. The repertoires were released in a freely available public database intended as a resource for research on the immune response to SARS-CoV-2. Samples were obtained from the ongoing ImmuneRACE study (first 160 participants) and from 1,254 subjects provided by 6 global collaborators. Sample metadata almost always included a de-identified subject ID, COVID-19 status, age in years and sex. Where HLA class I and class II types were available, the types were taken from metadata supplied by the sample provider, not from assay-based typing. Results and caveats for the whole study, not just this receptor: The amount of clinical and demographic metadata varied by source and participant and was provided uncurated.

Points on this clone: Its binding antigen is unknown. There are no base qualities to consult, and no much larger clone falls within one base.

TCRbeta CDR3 regions were amplified from genomic DNA using the immunoSEQ Assay, a bias-controlled multiplex PCR. In the paper's pipeline: Within the assay, amplification of reference gene primers was used to estimate how many nucleated cells each sample contained. Sequence reads were collapsed and filtered to measure the absolute abundance of every unique TCRbeta CDR3 rearrangement. For each sample, productive Simpson clonality was calculated by taking the square root of Simpson's diversity index across productive rearrangements. Drawn from immuneACCESS, this table holds only the in-frame rearrangements with V and J called that TCRdb kept. Clones are partly lost; checked studies trace under half to an unresolved V gene and leave the rest unexplained. The DNA gave D and trimming, while V, J and clone size come from that table. The sample table records about 240,000 clones; about four fifths of these occur just once. Jointly, the top ten make up 1.5% to 2% of the sample.

The CDR3 has 13 amino acids, counting the end cysteine and phenylalanine. The only DNA kept is the CDR3, 39 bases in frame from the first base. CDR1 and CDR2, per the germline V gene, are SGHVS and FQNEAQ. V lost 4 bases and J lost 4 bases; the stretch between them is 8 bases long. A second Seattle source provided samples from volunteer blood donors who had recovered from COVID-19. Collaborating institutions collected whole blood in K2EDTA tubes following their own protocols. For TCRbeta analysis, collaborator samples were shipped as frozen whole blood, as isolated PBMCs, or as DNA extracted from either sample type.

Sequences were obtained from peripheral blood. The TCR originated in a man between 25 and 39 years old who had recovered from COVID-19. The chain is encoded by TRBV7-8 joined to TRBJ2-1, with an unclear D gene assignment. The CDR3 is CASSSRNYNEQFF. The nucleotide sequence is given as TGTGCCAGCAGCTCGCGGAATTACAATGAGCAGTTCTTC.